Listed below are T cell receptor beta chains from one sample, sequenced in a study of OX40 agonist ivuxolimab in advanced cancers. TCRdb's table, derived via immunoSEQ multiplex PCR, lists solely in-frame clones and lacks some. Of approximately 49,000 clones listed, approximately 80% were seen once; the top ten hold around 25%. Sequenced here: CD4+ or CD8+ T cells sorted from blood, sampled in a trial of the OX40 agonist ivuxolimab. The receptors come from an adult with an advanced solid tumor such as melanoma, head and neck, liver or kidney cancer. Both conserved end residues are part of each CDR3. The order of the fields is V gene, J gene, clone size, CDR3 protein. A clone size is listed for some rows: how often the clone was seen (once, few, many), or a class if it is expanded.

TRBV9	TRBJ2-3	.	CASSANPTSGFSTDTQYF
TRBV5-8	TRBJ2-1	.	CASSSKDRAYNEQFF
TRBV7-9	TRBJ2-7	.	CASGGQGYEQYF
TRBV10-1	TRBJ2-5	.	CAIPRQGETQYF
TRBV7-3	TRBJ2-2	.	CASSSLGGGTGELFF
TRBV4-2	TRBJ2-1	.	CASSQVPGDEQFF
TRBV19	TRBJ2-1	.	CASGLAYNEQFF
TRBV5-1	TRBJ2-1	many	CASSLGTGANEQFF
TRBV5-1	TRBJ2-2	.	CASSLHPGDPAGELFF
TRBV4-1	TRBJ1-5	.	CASSQDPTNQPQHF
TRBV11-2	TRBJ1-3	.	CASSYDRISGNTIYF
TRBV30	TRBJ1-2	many	CAWSTGTHRTF
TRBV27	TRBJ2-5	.	CASSLGSPGETQYF
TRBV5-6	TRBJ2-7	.	CASSFGTVSDEQYF
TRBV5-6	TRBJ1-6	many	CASSQYRNSPLHF
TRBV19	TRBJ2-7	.	CASSSLGTDEQYF
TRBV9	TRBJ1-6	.	CASSVEGYNSPLHF
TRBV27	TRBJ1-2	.	CASSPGYGYTF
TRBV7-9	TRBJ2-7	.	CASSRLYEQYF
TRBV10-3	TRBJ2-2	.	CAIAGTPNAGELFF
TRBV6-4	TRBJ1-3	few	CASSDERGTVLSGNTIYF
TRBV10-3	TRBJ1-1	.	CAISESEGVQVEAFF
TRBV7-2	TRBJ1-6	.	CASSLERQGNSPLHF
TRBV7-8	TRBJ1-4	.	CASSSSLDRGGAELFF
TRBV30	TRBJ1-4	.	CACRGRSEKLFF
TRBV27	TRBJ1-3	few	CASSQGFGNTIYF
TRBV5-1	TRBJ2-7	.	CASSLAYGSSSYEQYF
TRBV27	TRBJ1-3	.	CASSLVGFGNTIYF
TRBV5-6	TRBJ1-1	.	CASSLGLDTEAFF
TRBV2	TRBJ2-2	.	CASSAPSGGLNTGELFF
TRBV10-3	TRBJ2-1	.	CAISVFSGRGDEQFF
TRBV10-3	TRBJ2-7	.	CAISDRLGGGTSGNLRSYEQYF
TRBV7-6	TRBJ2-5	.	CASSRTSGSLRETQYF
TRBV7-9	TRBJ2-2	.	CASTRETGGTGELFF
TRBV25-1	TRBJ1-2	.	CASSGSGVGSDYGYTF
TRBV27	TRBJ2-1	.	CASSLYLGRGHNEQFF
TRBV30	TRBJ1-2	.	CAWSDTAYGYTF
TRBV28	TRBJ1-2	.	CASSLYLSGYTF
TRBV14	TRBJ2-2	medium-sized	CASSQGAIANTGELFF
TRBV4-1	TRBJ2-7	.	CASSQVQGGIGEQYF
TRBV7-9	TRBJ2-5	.	CASSTQGAYEETQYF
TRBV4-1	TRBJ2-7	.	CASSQDPGSSYEQYF
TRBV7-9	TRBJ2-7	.	CASGPKRGDYEQYF
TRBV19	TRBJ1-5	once	CASSIVRAGQPQHF
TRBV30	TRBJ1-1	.	CAWTTAAPLGVNTEAFF
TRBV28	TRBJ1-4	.	CASRSEQANEKLFF
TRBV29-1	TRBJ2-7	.	CSVARASSYEQYF
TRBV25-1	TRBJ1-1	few	CASSELGTEAFF
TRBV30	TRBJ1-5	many	CAWSVGTVSNQPQHF
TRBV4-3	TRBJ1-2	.	CASSSLGDRGIGGYTF
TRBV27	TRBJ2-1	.	CASSLSTGGNEQFF
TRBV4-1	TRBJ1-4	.	CASSRLTSDGNEKLFF
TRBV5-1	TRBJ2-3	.	CASSRPGQGPADTQYF
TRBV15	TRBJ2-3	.	CATSRRLAGVPDTQYF
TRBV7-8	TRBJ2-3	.	CASSLEGGPATDTQYF
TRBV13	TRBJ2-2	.	CASSLGENGELFF
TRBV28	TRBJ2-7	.	CASSPKRGPSYEQYF
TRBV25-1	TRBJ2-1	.	CASSTLAGESNEQFF
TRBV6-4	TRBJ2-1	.	CASSGTGREVTNEQFF